This passage covers 16 T cell receptor beta chains from one sample sequenced in a study of OX40 agonist ivuxolimab in advanced cancers. The method was immunoSEQ multiplex PCR; TCRdb's version includes in-frame clones alone and lacks a portion of them. The data hold 65,000 to 80,000 clones, with about four fifths observed a single time. Sequencing was performed on CD4+ or CD8+ T cells sorted from blood, taken in a trial of the OX40 agonist ivuxolimab. The source is an adult with an advanced solid tumor such as melanoma, head and neck, liver or kidney cancer.

The chain employs TRBV7-3 and TRBJ1-2; 8 bases fit TRBD1. The trim removed 4 bases at V and 6 bases at J, leaving 7 bases unmatched. The CDR3 has 14 residues. Germline V gene sequence: CDR1 SGHTA, CDR2 FQGTGA. CDR3 amino acids: CASSSLGQGNGYTF. The CDR3, as DNA: TGTGCCAGCAGCTCACTAGGACAGGGCAATGGCTACACCTTC.

This rearrangement joins TRBV11-2 to TRBJ2-2; the match to TRBD2 covers 11 bases. The germline gives CDR1 SGHAT, CDR2 FQNNGV. This CDR3 is built from 17 residues. V gave up 1 base and J gave up 6 bases; unmatched junction bases: 7. The CDR3: CASSLVAGGISAGELFF. The CDR3 coding sequence is TGTGCCAGCAGCTTAGTAGCGGGGGGGATCTCGGCCGGGGAGCTGTTTTTT.

The V call is TRBV6-6, the J call TRBJ2-1, with D possibly being TRBD2 (5 bases). The CDR3 totals 13 residues. CDR1 is MNHNY and CDR2 is SVGAGI in the germline V gene (reference sequence). The V gene lost 6 bases and the J gene lost 8 bases, with 14 bases spanning the gap. CDR3 sequence reads: CASSRGWIDEQFF. The CDR3 DNA reads as TGTGCCAGCAGCCGCGGGTGGATCGATGAGCAGTTCTTC.

This chain links TRBV7-3 with TRBJ2-7, with D perhaps assigned TRBD1 or TRBD2 (5 bases each). This CDR3 is 13 amino acids long. CDR1 and CDR2 from the germline V gene are SGHTA and FQGTGA. V lost 1 base, J lost 7 bases, and 11 bases lay in between. The DNA of the CDR3 is TGTGCCAGCAGCTTAAAGGCTGGGGGAGAGCAGTACTTC. The encoded protein is CASSLKAGGEQYF. Full variable domain (rest looked up from reference TRBV7-3 and TRBJ2-7): GAGVSQTPSNKVTEKGKYVELRCDPISGHTALYWYRQSLGQGPEFLIYFQGTGAADDSGLPNDRFFAVRPEGSVSTLKIQRTERGDSAVYLCASSLKAGGEQYFGPGTRLTVT.

The V gene is TRBV6-5, the J gene TRBJ2-5, with 12 bases fitting TRBD2. Germline V lookup: CDR1 MNHEY, CDR2 SVGAGI. Unmatched junction bases numbered 8, after V lost 7 bases and J lost 5 bases. The CDR3 extends over 15 amino acids. CDR3 residues: CASTRTSGVMETQYF. In DNA, the CDR3 is TGTGCCAGCACCCGGACTAGCGGGGTCATGGAGACCCAGTACTTC.

The rearrangement uses TRBV19 and TRBJ1-2, with unresolved D. Germline-derived CDR1 and CDR2 are LNHDA and SQIVND (reference sequence). Trimming shortened V by 4 bases and J by 4 bases, and 16 bases separated the two germline ends. This CDR3 comprises 15 residues. This CDR3 reads CASSTGRTNFYGYTF. Here the CDR3 DNA reads TGTGCCAGTAGTACTGGCAGAACTAATTTCTATGGCTACACCTTC.

CDR3 sequence reads: CASSYQPTGAGNTIYF. The CDR3 bases are TGTGCCAGCAGCTACCAACCGACAGGGGCTGGAAACACCATATATTTT. The J gene is TRBJ1-3, the V gene TRBV7-2; TRBD1 matches 8 bases. V trimming: 4 bases; J trimming: 2 bases; junction bases outside the gene matches: 7. This CDR3 is 16 amino acids long. CDR1 SGHTA and CDR2 FQGNSA come from the germline V gene.

V gene TRBV19 combines with J gene TRBJ1-1; maybe TRBD1 (6 bases). Trimming pared 4 bases from V and 2 bases from J, leaving 14 bases between. CDR3 length: 15 residues. Germline CDR1 and CDR2: LNHDA and SQIVND (reference sequence). The CDR3 DNA follows: TGTGCCAGTAGTACCAAGGGACAAACAAACACTGAAGCTTTCTTT. Translating gives CASSTKGQTNTEAFF.

This chain connects TRBV5-6 to TRBJ2-2, with 7 bases that match TRBD2. The germline gives CDR1 SGHDT, CDR2 YYEEEE. This CDR3 is 19 amino acids long. The ends lost 0 bases at V and 4 bases at J; junction bases unmatched: 15. CDR3 protein: CASSLESWGLAGVTGELFF. The CDR3 DNA reads TGTGCCAGCAGCTTGGAAAGCTGGGGGTTAGCGGGCGTCACCGGGGAGCTGTTTTTT.

The V and J genes are TRBV21-1 and TRBJ2-7; TRBD2, the table's D call, lacks a check against the DNA. TRBV21-1 is a pseudogene. CDR3 length: 19 amino acids. Here the CDR3 reads CASSKRVRAGEAHSYEQYF. The DNA of the CDR3 is TGTGCCAGCAGCAAGAGGGTTAGGGCAGGCGAGGCGCACTCCTACGAGCAGTACTTC.

The rearrangement joins TRBV5-1 to TRBJ1-1; D unclear. Trimming stripped 4 bases from V and 6 bases from J, with 19 bases between. The CDR3 loop spans 15 amino acids. Germline V CDR1 and CDR2: SGHRS, YFSETQ. The CDR3 loop reads CASSRAGLLSAEAFF. The DNA of the CDR3 is TGCGCCAGCAGCCGGGCCGGGCTGCTCTCTGCTGAAGCTTTCTTT.

V gene TRBV7-2 combines with J gene TRBJ2-7, with D unresolved. Germline V gene data show CDR1 as SGHTA and CDR2 as FQGNSA. This CDR3 comprises 15 residues. Trimming pared 5 bases from V and 4 bases from J, leaving 18 bases between. This CDR3 is CASSTGRPRPYEQYF. The CDR3 nucleotides read TGTGCCAGCAGCACCGGACGGCCCCGTCCTTACGAGCAGTACTTC. Full variable domain (remainder filled in from reference TRBV7-2 and TRBJ2-7): GAGVSQSPSNKVTEKGKDVELRCDPISGHTALYWYRQSLGQGLEFLIYFQGNSAPDKSGLPSDRFSAERTGGSVSTLTIQRTQQEDSAVYLCASSTGRPRPYEQYFGPGTRLTVT.

The chain carries TRBV4-1 and TRBJ2-2, with D possibly matching TRBD1 (5 bases). CDR1 MGHRA and CDR2 YSYEKL come from the germline V gene. CDR3 length: 17 residues. The V end lost 0 bases, the J end lost 5 bases, and 16 bases lay between the germline ends. The CDR3 loop reads CASSQDRTRPGTGELFF. CDR3 coding DNA: TGCGCCAGCAGCCAAGACAGAACCAGGCCAGGGACCGGGGAGCTGTTTTTT.

The chain employs TRBV28 and TRBJ2-6; D perhaps matches TRBD2 (6 bases). Germline-derived CDR1 and CDR2 are MDHEN and SYDVKM. This CDR3 is 12 amino acids long. The CDR3 nucleotides are TGTGCGACCGGGGGTGGGGCCAACGTCCTGACTTTC. It codes for CATGGGANVLTF.

The chain recombines TRBV19 with TRBJ2-1; perhaps TRBD2 as D (5 bases). The length of the CDR3 is 13 residues. V was trimmed by 9 bases and J by 8 bases, leaving 17 bases between them. CDR1 and CDR2 (germline): LNHDA, SQIVND (reference sequence). CDR3 loop: CASRGGLWDEQFF. CDR3 sequence (DNA): TGTGCCAGCCGGGGTGGACTTTGGGATGAGCAGTTCTTC.

This clone was picked up a small number of times. This chain links TRBV18 with TRBJ1-1; no clear D gene. V was pared by 6 bases and J by 0 bases, with 8 bases between. Germline-derived CDR1 and CDR2 are KGHSH and LQKENI. The CDR3 spans 13 residues. In DNA form, the CDR3 reads TGTGCCAGCTCTGGTGGATTGAACACTGAAGCTTTCTTT. Its protein is CASSGGLNTEAFF.